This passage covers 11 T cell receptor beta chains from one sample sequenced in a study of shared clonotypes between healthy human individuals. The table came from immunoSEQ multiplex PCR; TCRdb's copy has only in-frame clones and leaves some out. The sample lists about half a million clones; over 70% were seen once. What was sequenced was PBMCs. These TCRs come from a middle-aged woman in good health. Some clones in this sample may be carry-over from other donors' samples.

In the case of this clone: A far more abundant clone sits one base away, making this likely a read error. The CDR3 DNA reads TGTGCCAGCAACCAAGAGGCGGGAGCGGGCACCGGGGAGCCGTTTTTT. This translates into CASNQEAGAGTGEPFF. The V gene is TRBV6-4, the J gene TRBJ2-2; 7 bases are a match to TRBD2. Germline V gene sequence: CDR1 MRHNA, CDR2 SNTAGT. The CDR3 covers 16 residues.

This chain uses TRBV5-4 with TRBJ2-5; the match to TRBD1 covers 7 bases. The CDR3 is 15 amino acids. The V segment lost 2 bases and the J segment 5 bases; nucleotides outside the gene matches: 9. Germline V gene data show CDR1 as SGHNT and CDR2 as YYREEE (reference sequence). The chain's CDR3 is CASSLGRQGWETQYF. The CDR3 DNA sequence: TGTGCCAGCAGCTTAGGTAGACAGGGCTGGGAGACCCAGTACTTC.

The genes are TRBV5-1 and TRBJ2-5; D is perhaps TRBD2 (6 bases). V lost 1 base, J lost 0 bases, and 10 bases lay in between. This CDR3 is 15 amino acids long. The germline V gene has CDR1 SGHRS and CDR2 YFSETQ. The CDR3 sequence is CASSLSLADQETQYF. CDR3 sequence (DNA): TGCGCCAGCAGCTTGTCCTTAGCGGACCAAGAGACCCAGTACTTC.

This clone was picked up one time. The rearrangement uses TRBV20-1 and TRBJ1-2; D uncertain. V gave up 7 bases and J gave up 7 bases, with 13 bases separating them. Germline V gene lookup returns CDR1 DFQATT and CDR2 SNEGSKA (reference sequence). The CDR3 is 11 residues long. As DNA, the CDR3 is TGCAGTGTTCCTGCCATGTCTGGCTACACCTTC. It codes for CSVPAMSGYTF.

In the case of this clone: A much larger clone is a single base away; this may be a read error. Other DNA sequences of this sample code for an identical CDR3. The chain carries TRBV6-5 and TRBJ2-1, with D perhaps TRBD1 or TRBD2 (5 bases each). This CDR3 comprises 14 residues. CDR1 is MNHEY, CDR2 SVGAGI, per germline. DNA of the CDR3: TGTGCAAGCAGTTCCCAACTGGGGGTGAATGAGCAGTTCTTC. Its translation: CASSSQLGVNEQFF.

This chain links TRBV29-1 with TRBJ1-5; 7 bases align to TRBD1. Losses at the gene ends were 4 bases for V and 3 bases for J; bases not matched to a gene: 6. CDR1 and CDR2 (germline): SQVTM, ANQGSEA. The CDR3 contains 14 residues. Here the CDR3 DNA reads TGCAGCGTTGGGGCAGGGGGGATCAATCAGCCCCAGCATTTT. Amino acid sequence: CSVGAGGINQPQHF.

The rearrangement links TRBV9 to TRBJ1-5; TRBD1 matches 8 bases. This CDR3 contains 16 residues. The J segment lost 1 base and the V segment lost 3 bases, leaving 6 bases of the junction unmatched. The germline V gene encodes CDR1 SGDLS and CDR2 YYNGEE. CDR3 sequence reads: CASSGQGAVSNQPQHF. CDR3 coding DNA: TGTGCCAGCAGCGGCCAGGGGGCGGTGAGCAATCAGCCCCAGCATTTT.

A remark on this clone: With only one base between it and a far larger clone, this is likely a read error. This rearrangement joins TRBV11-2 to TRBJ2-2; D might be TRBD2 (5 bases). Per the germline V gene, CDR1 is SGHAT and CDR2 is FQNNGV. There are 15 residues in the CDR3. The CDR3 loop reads CASTPMGANTRELFF. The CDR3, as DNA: TGTGCCAGCACCCCGATGGGAGCGAACACCAGGGAGCTGTTTTTT.

CDR3 amino acids: CATSRVRGGQGQNTEAFF. CDR3 nucleotides: TGTGCCACCAGCAGAGTAAGGGGTGGACAGGGGCAGAACACTGAAGCTTTCTTT. This rearrangement joins TRBV15 to TRBJ1-1; 9 nucleotides align to TRBD1. The CDR3 totals 18 residues. Trimming at V came to 1 base and at J to 1 base, leaving 10 bases not matched to a gene. Germline-derived CDR1 and CDR2 are LNHNV and YYDKDF (reference sequence).

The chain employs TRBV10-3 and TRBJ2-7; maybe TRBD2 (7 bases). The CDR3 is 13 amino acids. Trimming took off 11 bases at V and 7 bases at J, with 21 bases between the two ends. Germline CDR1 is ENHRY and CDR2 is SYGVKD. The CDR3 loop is CASHSAGAGEQYF. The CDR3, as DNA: TGTGCCTCACACTCGGCGGGGGCGGGGGAGCAGTACTTC.

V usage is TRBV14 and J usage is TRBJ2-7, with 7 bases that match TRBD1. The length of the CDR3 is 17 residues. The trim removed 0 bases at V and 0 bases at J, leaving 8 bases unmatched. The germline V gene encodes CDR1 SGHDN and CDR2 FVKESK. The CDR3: CASSQDRPGTASYEQYF. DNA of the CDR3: TGTGCCAGCAGCCAAGATAGACCCGGGACAGCCTCCTACGAGCAGTACTTC.